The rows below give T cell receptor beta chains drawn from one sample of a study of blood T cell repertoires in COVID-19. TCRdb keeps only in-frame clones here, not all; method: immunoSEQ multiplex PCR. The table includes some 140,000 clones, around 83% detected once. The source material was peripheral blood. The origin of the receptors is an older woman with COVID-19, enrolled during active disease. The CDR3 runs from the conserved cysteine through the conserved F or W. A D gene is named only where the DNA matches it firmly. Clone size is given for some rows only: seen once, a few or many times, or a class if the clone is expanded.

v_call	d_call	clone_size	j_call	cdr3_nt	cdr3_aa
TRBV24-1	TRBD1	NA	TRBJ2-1	TGTGCCACCAGTGATTTCGGGACAGCCTACAATGAGCAGTTCTTC	CATSDFGTAYNEQFF
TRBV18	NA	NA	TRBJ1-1	TGTGCCAGCTCCCGCAAGGGACTGGGGACTGAAGCTTTCTTT	CASSRKGLGTEAFF
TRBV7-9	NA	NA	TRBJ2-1	TGTGCCAGCAGCCCTCGTCAGTACTCCTACAATGAGCAGTTCTTC	CASSPRQYSYNEQFF
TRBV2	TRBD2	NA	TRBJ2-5	TGTGCCAGCAGATCGGGGGGGCCGGGAGAGACCCAGTACTTC	CASRSGGPGETQYF
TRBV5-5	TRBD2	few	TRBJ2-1	TGTGCCAGCAGCTACTTAGCGGGAGACAATGAGCAGTTCTTC	CASSYLAGDNEQFF
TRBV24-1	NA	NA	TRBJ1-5	TGTGCCACCAGTGATAGCTGGACAGTTAATCAGCCCCAGCATTTT	CATSDSWTVNQPQHF
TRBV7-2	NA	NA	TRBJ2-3	TGTGCCAGCAGGTTAGGGGGGGGATTTAGCACAGATACGCAGTATTTT	CASRLGGGFSTDTQYF
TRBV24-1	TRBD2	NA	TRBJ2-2	TGTGCCACCAGTGACTCGACTAGCGGGACTCTCGAGGAGCTGTTTTTT	CATSDSTSGTLEELFF
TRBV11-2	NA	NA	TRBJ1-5	TGTGCCAGCAGCTTAACAACAAGCAATCAGCCCCAGCATTTT	CASSLTTSNQPQHF
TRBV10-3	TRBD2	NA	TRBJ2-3	TGTGCCATCAGTACGACTAGCGGGAGTGGAGATACGCAGTATTTT	CAISTTSGSGDTQYF
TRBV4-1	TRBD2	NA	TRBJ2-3	TGCGCCAGCAGCCAAGGTCGTAGCGGGGGCACAGATACGCAGTATTTT	CASSQGRSGGTDTQYF
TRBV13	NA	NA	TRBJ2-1	TGTGCCAGCAGACTAGACCGGGTCAATGAGCAGTTCTTC	CASRLDRVNEQFF
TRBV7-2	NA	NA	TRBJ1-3	TGTGCCAGCAGCTCACAGGCGTACTCTGGAAACACCATATATTTT	CASSSQAYSGNTIYF
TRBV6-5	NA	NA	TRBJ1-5	TGTGCCAGCAGTCCGGGTGGACCAGCGGATCAGCCCCAGCATTTT	CASSPGGPADQPQHF
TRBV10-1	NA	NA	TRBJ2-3	TGCGCCAGCAGGAGAGATTTGGCAGATACGCAGTATTTT	CASRRDLADTQYF
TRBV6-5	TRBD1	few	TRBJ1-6	TGTGCCTGCCGACAGGGTGATTCACCCCTCCACTTT	CACRQGDSPLHF
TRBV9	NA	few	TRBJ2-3	TGTGCCAGCAGCCGGCTACAGGTTGGGGGGTATACGCAGTATTTT	CASSRLQVGGYTQYF
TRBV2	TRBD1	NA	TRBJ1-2	TGTGCCAGCAGTGATAGGGACAGGGCAGGGTATGGCTACACCTTC	CASSDRDRAGYGYTF
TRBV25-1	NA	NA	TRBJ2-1	TGTGCCAGCAGTGAATCTCAGTACAATGAGCAGTTCTTC	CASSESQYNEQFF
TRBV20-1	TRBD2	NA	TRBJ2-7	TGCAGTGCTAGTCCCCTCGTACTAGCGGGAGGCGAGCAGTACTTC	CSASPLVLAGGEQYF
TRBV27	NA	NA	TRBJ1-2	TGTGCCAGCAGTCCCTCCACAGGGACCGGCTACACCTTC	CASSPSTGTGYTF
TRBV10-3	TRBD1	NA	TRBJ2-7	TGTGCCATCAGGGGACAGCTCTACGAGCAGTACTTC	CAIRGQLYEQYF
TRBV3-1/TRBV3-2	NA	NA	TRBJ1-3	TGTGCCAGCAGCCAACTAAACACCATATATTTT	CASSQLNTIYF
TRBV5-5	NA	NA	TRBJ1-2	TGTGCCAGCAGCTTGGTAGGACAGACCTATGGCTACACCTTC	CASSLVGQTYGYTF
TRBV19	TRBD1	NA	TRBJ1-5	TGTGCCAGTAGTGGAAGGACAGGGGGTCTAAGCAATCAGCCCCAGCATTTT	CASSGRTGGLSNQPQHF
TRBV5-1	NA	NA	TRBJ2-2	TGCGCCAGCAGCTTGGCCCCAGGTGGTGGCACCGGGGAGCTGTTTTTT	CASSLAPGGGTGELFF
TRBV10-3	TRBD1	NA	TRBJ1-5	TGTGCCATCAGTGCCGGGACAGGGGGGAGTCAGCCCCAGCATTTT	CAISAGTGGSQPQHF
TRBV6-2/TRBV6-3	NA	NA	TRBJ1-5	TGTGCCAGCAGTTACTCGGTCTGGGCAGGGGGCAATCAGCCCCAGCATTTT	CASSYSVWAGGNQPQHF
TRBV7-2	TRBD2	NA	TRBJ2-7	TGTGCCAGCAGCTCGCGGACTAGCGGGAGTTACGAGCAGTACTTC	CASSSRTSGSYEQYF
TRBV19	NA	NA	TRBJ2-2	TGTGCCAGTGGGACTGATATCAACACCGGGGAGCTGTTTTTT	CASGTDINTGELFF
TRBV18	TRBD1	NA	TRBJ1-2	TGTGCCAGCTCACAGCGGACAGGCTATGGCTACACCTTC	CASSQRTGYGYTF
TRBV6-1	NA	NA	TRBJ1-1	TGTGCCAGCAGTGAAGATTATCGAGGGACTGAAGCTTTCTTT	CASSEDYRGTEAFF
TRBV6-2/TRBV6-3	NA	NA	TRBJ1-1	TGTGCCAGCAGTTACCCCTCCCAGGGGAACACTGAAGCTTTCTTT	CASSYPSQGNTEAFF
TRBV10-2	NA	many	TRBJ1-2	TGCGCCAGCAGTGATGTCCGGTCGAGAGCTAACTATGGCTACACCTTC	CASSDVRSRANYGYTF
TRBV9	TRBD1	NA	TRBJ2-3	TGTGCCAGCAAAGAGGGGGACAGAAGCACAGATACGCAGTATTTT	CASKEGDRSTDTQYF
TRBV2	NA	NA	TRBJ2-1	TGTGCCAGCCTTCCCGAGTACAATGAGCAGTTCTTC	CASLPEYNEQFF
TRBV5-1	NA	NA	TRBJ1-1	TGCGCCAGCAGCTTTGTACAGGCCAGCACTGAAGCTTTCTTT	CASSFVQASTEAFF
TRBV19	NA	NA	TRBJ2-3	TGTGCCAGTAGTATTAATGTAAAAGATACGCAGTATTTT	CASSINVKDTQYF
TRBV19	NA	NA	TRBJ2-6	TGTGCCAGTAGTACCAGGTCGGGGTCTGGGGCCAACGTCCTGACTTTC	CASSTRSGSGANVLTF
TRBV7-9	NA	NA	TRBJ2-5	TGTGCCAGCAGCTGGAGCGAGTACCAAGAGACCCAGTACTTC	CASSWSEYQETQYF
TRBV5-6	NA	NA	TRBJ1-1	TGTGCCAGCAGCCAAACACCGAACACTGAAGCTTTCTTT	CASSQTPNTEAFF